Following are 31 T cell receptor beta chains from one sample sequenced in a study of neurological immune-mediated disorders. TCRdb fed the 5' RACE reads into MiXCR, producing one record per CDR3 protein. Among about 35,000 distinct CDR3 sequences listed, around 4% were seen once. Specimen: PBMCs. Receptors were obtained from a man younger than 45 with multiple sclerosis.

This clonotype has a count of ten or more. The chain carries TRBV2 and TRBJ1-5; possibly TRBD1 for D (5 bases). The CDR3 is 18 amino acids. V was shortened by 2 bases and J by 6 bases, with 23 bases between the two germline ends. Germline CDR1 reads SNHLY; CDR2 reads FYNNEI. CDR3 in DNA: TGTGCCAGCAGTGAATATCGTCTTTCCGTCCGGGACGCTCAGCCCCAGCATTTT. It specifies CASSEYRLSVRDAQPQHF.

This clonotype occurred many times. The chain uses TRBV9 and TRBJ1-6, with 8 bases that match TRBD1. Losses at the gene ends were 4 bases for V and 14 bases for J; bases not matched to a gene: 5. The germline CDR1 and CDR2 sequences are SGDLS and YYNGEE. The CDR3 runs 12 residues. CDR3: CASSKTGETLHF. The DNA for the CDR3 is TGTGCCAGCAGCAAGACAGGGGAGACCCTCCACTTT.

CDR3 protein: CASSYSGGNTEAFF. The CDR3 DNA sequence: TGTGCCAGCAGTTACTCGGGGGGGAACACTGAAGCTTTCTTT. This chain joins TRBV6-6 and TRBJ1-1, with D possibly being TRBD1 (5 bases). Germline-derived CDR1 and CDR2 are MNHNY and SVGAGI (reference sequence). The CDR3 has 14 amino acids. The germline V and J ends were trimmed by 0 bases and 1 base, with 6 bases remaining between them.

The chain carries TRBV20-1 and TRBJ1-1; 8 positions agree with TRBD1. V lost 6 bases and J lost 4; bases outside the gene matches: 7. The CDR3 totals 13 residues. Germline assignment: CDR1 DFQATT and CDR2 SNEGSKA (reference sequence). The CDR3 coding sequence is TGCAGTGCGAGCTTCGACAGGGGCACTGAAGCTTTCTTT. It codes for CSASFDRGTEAFF.

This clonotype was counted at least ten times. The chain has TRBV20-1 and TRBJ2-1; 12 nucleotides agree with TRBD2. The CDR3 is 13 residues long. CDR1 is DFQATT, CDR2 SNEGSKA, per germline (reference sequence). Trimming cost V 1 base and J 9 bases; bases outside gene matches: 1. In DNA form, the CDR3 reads TGCAGTGCTAGAGTACTAGCGGGGGGTGAGCAGTTCTTC. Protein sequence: CSARVLAGGEQFF.

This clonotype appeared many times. The DNA for the CDR3 is TGCGCCAGCACCTATGGGGAGGTCACAGATACGCAGTATTTT. This sequence encodes CASTYGEVTDTQYF. V gene TRBV5-1 combines with J gene TRBJ2-3; a weak D match, TRBD2 (6 bases). Trimming removed 6 bases from V and 2 bases from J, with 13 bases in between. Germline V gene lookup returns CDR1 SGHRS and CDR2 YFSETQ. The CDR3 runs to 14 residues.

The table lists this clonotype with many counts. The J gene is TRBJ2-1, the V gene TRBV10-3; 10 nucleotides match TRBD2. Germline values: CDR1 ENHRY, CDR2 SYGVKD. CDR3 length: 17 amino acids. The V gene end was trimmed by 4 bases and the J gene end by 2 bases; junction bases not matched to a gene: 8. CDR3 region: CAISVVPSGGTYNEQFF. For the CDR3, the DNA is TGTGCCATCAGTGTGGTACCTAGCGGGGGCACCTACAATGAGCAGTTCTTC.

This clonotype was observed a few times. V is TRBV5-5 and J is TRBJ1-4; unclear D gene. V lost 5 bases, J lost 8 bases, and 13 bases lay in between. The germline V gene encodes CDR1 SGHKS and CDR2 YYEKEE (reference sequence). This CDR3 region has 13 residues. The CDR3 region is CASRPRLDEKLFF. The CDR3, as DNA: TGTGCCAGCAGGCCCAGACTAGACGAAAAACTGTTTTTT.

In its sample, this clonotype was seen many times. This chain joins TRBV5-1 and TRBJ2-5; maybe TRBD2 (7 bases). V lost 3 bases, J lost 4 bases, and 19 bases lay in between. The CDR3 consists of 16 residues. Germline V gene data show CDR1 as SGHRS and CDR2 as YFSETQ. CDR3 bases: TGCGCCAGCAGCTCCAGGTTAGGGGGGGCCGGAGAGACCCAGTACTTC. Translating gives CASSSRLGGAGETQYF.

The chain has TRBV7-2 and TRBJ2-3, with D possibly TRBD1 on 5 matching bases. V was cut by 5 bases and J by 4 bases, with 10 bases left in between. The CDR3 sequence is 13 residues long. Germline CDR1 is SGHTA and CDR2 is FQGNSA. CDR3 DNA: TGTGCCAGCAGCCTCCGCAGGGCAGATACGCAGTATTTT. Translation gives CASSLRRADTQYF.

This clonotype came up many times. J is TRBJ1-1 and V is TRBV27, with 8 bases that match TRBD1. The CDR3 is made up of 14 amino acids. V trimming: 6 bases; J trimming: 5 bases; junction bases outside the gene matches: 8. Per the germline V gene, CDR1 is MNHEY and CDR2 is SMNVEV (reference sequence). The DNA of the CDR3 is TGTGCCAGCAGCCCAGGACAGGGCTATACTGAAGCTTTCTTT. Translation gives CASSPGQGYTEAFF.

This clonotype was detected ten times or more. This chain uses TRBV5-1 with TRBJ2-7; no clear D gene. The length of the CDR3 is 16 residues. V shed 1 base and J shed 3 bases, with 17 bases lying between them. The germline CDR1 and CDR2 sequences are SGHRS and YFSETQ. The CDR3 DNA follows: TGCGCCAGCAGCTTGCGGTCTAGTGGGGAATTCTACGAGCAGTACTTC. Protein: CASSLRSSGEFYEQYF.

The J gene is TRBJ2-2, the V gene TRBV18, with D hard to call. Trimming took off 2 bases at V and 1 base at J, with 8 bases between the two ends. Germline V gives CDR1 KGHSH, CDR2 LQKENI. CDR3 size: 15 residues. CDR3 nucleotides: TGTGCCAGCTCACCAAACCTCCAGAACACCGGGGAGCTGTTTTTT. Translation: CASSPNLQNTGELFF.

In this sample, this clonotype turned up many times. CDR3 sequence: CASSLAEAGGVAFF. The DNA of the CDR3 is TGCGCCAGCAGCTTGGCCGAGGCAGGGGGCGTAGCTTTCTTT. The J gene is TRBJ1-1, the V gene TRBV5-1, with 8 bases aligning to TRBD1. Looked up from germline, CDR1 is SGHRS and CDR2 is YFSETQ. V trimming: 0 bases; J trimming: 10 bases; junction bases outside the gene matches: 8. This CDR3 is built from 14 residues.

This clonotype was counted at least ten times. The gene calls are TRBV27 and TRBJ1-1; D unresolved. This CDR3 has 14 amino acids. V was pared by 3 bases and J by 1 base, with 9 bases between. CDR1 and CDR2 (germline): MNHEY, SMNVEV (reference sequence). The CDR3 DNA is TGTGCCAGCAGTTTCGCGTTGGGGAACACTGAAGCTTTCTTT. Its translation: CASSFALGNTEAFF.

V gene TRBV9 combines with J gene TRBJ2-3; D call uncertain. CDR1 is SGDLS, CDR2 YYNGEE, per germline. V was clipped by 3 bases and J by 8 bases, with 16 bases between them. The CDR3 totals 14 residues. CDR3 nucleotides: TGTGCCAGCAGCGCCCTGGGAAGTCGGGCTACGCAGTATTTT. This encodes CASSALGSRATQYF.

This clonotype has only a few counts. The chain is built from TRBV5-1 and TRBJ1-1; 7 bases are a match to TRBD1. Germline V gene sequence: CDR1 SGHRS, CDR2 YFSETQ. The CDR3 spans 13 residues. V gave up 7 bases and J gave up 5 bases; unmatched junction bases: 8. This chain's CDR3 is CASETGTGTEAFF. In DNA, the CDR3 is TGCGCCAGCGAGACAGGGACGGGAACTGAAGCTTTCTTT.

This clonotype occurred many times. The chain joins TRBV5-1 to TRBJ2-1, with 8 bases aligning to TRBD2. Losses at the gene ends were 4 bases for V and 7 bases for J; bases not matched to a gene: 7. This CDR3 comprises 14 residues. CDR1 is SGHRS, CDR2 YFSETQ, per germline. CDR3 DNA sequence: TGCGCCAGCAGCGACGGGGGGGCCGGTAATGAGCAGTTCTTC. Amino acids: CASSDGGAGNEQFF.

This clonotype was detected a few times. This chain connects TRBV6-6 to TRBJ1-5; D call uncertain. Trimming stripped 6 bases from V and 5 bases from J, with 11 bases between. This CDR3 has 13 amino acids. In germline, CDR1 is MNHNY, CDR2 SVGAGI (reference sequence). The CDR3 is CASRTYLDQPQHF. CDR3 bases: TGTGCCAGCAGGACCTATCTCGATCAGCCCCAGCATTTT.

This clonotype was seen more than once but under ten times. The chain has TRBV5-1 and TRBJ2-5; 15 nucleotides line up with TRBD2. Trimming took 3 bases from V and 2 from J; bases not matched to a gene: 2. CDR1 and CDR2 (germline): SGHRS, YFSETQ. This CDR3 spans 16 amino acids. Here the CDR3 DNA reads TGCGCCAGCAGCTCGGGACTAGCGGGGGGACAAGAGACCCAGTACTTC. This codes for CASSSGLAGGQETQYF.

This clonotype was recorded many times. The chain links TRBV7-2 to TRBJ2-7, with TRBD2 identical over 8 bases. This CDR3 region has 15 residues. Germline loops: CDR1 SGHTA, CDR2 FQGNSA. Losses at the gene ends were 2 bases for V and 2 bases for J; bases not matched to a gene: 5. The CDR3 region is CASSLWSRGAYEQYF. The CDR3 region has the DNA TGTGCCAGCAGCTTATGGTCGCGGGGGGCCTACGAGCAGTACTTC.

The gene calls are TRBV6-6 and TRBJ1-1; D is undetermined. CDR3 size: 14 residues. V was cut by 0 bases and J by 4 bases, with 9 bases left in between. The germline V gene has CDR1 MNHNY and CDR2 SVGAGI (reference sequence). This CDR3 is CASSYSMSPTEAFF. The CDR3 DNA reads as TGTGCCAGCAGTTACTCGATGTCTCCCACTGAAGCTTTCTTT.

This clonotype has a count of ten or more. The CDR3 spells CASSRDRRSYEQYF. CDR3 coding DNA: TGCGCCAGCAGCAGAGACAGGCGCTCCTACGAGCAGTACTTC. The chain joins TRBV5-1 to TRBJ2-7; D may be TRBD1 (6 bases). Germline lookup yields CDR1 SGHRS and CDR2 YFSETQ. Trimming shortened V by 4 bases and J by 0 bases, and 11 bases separated the two germline ends. This CDR3 region has 14 residues.

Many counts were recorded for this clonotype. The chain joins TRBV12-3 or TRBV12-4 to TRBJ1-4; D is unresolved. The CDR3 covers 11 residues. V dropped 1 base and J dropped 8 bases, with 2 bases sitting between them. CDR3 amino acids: CASSLGEKLFF. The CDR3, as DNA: TGTGCCAGCAGTTTAGGCGAAAAACTGTTTTTT.

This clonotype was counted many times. The CDR3 protein is CSASGQLNTEAFF. In DNA form, the CDR3 reads TGCAGTGCATCAGGGCAGTTAAACACTGAAGCTTTCTTT. V is TRBV20-1 and J is TRBJ1-1, with a tentative D call TRBD1 (5 bases). V shed 6 bases and J shed 2 bases, with 13 bases lying between them. Germline CDR1 DFQATT, CDR2 SNEGSKA (reference sequence). CDR3 size: 13 residues.

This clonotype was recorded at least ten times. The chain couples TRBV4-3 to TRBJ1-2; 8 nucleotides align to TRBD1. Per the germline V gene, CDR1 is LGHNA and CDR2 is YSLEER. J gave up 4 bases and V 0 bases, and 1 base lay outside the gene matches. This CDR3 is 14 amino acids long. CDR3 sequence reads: CASSQEDRAYGYTF. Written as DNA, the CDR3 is TGCGCCAGCAGCCAAGAGGACAGGGCCTATGGCTACACCTTC.

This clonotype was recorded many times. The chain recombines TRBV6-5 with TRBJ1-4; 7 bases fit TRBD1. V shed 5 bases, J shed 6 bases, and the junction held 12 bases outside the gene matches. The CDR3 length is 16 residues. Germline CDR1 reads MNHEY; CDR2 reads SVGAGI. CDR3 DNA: TGTGCCAGCAGTCAAGCGGACAGGCACGGCGATGAAAAACTGTTTTTT. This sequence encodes CASSQADRHGDEKLFF.

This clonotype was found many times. In DNA, the CDR3 is TGTGCCAGCAGCTTATTAGACCGAACCTACGAGCAGTACTTC. It translates to CASSLLDRTYEQYF. The rearrangement uses TRBV7-9 and TRBJ2-7; the D is unclear. CDR3 length: 14 residues. V gave up 2 bases and J gave up 2 bases, with 10 bases separating them. Per germline, CDR1 SEHNR and CDR2 FQNEAQ (reference sequence).

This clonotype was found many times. The CDR3 DNA is TGCGCCAGCAGCACCGGACAGCAAGAGACCCAGTACTTC. It yields the protein CASSTGQQETQYF. The rearrangement joins TRBV5-1 to TRBJ2-5, with D possibly TRBD1 on 6 matching bases. Looked up from germline, CDR1 is SGHRS and CDR2 is YFSETQ. Trimming left V 4 bases short and J 2 bases short, with 9 bases between. The CDR3 spans 13 residues.

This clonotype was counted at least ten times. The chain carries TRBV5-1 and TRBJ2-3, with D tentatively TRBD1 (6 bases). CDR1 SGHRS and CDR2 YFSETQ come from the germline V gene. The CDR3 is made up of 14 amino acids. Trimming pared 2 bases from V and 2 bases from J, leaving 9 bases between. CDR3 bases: TGCGCCAGCAGCTTAGGGGGATACACAGATACGCAGTATTTT. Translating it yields CASSLGGYTDTQYF.

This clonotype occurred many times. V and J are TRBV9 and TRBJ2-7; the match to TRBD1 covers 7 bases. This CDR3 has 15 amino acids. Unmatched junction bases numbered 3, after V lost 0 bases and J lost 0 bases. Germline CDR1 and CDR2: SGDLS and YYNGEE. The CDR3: CASSVGTGVSYEQYF. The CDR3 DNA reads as TGTGCCAGCAGCGTAGGCACAGGGGTCTCCTACGAGCAGTACTTC.